This TCR beta chain was captured by sequencing in a study of Graves' ophthalmopathy and Graves' hyperthyroidism. Across the study: Upon initial diagnosis and before any treatment, peripheral blood was collected.

The term stable hyperthyroidism indicated an absence of ophthalmopathy within 18 months of follow-up. Newly diagnosed hyperthyroidism donors, aged 18 to 65, duration under 2 months. PBMCs were density-gradient isolated from around 11 ml fresh blood. The authors amplified TCR beta CDR3 regions, and they did so from RNA transcripts for repertoire sequencing. First-round RT-PCR used HTBI primers; second-round multiplex PCR followed. TCRdb fed the multiplex PCR reads into MiXCR, producing one record per CDR3 protein. The repertoire holds 500,000 to 700,000 distinct CDR3 sequences, 20% to 25% seen once, with approximately 7% in the top ten. There are 14 residues in the CDR3. The V gene's germline CDR1 is MNHEY and CDR2 SVGEGT. V lost 2 bases and J lost 5, with 12 bases in between.

Sequencing was performed on peripheral blood. This receptor was identified in a woman under 30 with stable Graves' hyperthyroidism. Some clones in this sample may be carry-over from other donors' samples. V gene TRBV6-2 or TRBV6-3 combines with J gene TRBJ1-2; no reliable D call. The CDR3 loop reads CASSYIEEGYGYTF. The CDR3 DNA reads TGTGCCAGCAGTTACATCGAGGAAGGGTATGGCTACACCTTC.